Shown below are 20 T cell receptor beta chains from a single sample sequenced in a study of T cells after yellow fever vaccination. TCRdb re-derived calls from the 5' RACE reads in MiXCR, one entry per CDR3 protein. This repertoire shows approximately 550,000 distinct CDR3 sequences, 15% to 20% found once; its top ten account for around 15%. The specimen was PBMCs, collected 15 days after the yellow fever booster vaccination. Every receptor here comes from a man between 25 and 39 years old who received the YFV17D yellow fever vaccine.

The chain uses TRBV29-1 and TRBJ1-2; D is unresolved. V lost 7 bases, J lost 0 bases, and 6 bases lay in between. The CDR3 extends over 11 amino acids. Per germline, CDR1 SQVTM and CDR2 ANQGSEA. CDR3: CSAFTNYGYTF. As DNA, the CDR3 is TGCAGCGCCTTCACTAACTATGGCTACACCTTC.

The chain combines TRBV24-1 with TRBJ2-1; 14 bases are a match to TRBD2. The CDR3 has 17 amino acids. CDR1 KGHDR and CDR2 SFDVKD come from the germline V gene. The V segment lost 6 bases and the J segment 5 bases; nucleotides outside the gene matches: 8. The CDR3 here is CATSIAGTSGSNNEQFF. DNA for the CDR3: TGTGCCACCAGTATTGCCGGGACTAGCGGGAGCAACAATGAGCAGTTCTTC.

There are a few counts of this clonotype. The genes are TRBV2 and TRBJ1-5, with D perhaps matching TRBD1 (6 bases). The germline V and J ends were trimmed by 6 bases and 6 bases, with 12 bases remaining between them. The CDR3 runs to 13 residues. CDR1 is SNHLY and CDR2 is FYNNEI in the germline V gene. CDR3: CASRETGSQPQHF. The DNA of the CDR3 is TGTGCCAGCAGAGAGACAGGAAGTCAGCCCCAGCATTTT.

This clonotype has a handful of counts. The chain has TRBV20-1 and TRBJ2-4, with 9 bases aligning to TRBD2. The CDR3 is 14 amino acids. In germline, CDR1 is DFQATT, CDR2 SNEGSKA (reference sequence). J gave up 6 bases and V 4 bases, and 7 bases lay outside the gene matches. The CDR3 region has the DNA TGCAGTGCTACCCTCACTAGCGGGCTAAACATTCAGTACTTC. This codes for CSATLTSGLNIQYF.

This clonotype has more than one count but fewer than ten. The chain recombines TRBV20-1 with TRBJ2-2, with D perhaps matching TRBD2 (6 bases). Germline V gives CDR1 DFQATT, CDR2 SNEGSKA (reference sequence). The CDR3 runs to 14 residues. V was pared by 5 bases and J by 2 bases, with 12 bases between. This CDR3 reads CSALGGYNTGELFF. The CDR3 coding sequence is TGCAGTGCTTTAGGAGGGTACAACACCGGGGAGCTGTTTTTT.

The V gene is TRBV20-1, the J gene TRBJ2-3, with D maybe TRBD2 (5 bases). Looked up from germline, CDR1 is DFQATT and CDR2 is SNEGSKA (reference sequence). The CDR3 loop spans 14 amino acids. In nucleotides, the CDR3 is TGCAGCTATCAATCCGGCGGGTGGACAGATACGCAGTATTTT. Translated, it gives CSYQSGGWTDTQYF.

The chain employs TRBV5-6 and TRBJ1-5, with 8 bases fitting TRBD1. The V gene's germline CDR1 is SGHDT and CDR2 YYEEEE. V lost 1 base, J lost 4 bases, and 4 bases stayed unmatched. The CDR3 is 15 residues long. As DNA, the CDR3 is TGTGCCAGCAGCTTGTTGGGACAGGTAAATCAGCCCCAGCATTTT. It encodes CASSLLGQVNQPQHF. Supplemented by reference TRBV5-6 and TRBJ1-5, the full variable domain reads DAGVTQSPTHLIKTRGQQVTLRCSPKSGHDTVSWYQQALGQGPQFIFQYYEEEERQRGNFPDRFSGHQFPNYSSELNVNALLLGDSALYLCASSLLGQVNQPQHFGDGTRLSIL.

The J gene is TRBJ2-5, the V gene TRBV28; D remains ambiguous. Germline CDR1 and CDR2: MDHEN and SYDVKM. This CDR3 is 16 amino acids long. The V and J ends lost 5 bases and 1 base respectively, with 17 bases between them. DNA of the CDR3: TGTGCCAGCAGTCCCCGCACTGGTGGGGTCCAAGAGACCCAGTACTTC. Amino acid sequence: CASSPRTGGVQETQYF. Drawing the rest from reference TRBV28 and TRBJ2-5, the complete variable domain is DVKVTQSSRYLVKRTGEKVFLECVQDMDHENMFWYRQDPGLGLRLIYFSYDVKMKEKGDIPEGYSVSREKKERFSLILESASTNQTSMYLCASSPRTGGVQETQYFGPGTRLLVL.

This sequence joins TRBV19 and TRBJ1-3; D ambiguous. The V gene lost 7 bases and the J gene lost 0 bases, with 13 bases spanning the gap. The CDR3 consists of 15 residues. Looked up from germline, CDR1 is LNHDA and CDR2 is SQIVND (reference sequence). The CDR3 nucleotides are TGTGCCAGTATTTCCCGGGAGTACTCTGGAAACACCATATATTTT. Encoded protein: CASISREYSGNTIYF.

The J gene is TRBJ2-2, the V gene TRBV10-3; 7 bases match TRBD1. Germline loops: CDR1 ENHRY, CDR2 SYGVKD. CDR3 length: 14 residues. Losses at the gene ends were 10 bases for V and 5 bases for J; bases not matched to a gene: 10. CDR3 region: CATGQASGTGELFF. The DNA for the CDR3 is TGTGCCACCGGACAGGCCTCGGGTACCGGGGAGCTGTTTTTT.

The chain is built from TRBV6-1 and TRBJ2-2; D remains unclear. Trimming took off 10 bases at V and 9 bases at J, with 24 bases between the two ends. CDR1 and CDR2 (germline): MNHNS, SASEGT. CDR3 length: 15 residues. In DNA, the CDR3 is TGTGCCACTTCCCTTGGAAGCGTACCGTTAAGGGAGCTGTTTTTT. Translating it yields CATSLGSVPLRELFF.

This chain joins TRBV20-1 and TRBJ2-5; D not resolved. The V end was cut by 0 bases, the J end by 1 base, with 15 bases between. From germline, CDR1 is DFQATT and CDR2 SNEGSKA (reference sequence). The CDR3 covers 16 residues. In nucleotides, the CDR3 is TGCAGTGCTAGAGATTACGGCGCTGGCAGCCAAGAGACCCAGTACTTC. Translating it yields CSARDYGAGSQETQYF.

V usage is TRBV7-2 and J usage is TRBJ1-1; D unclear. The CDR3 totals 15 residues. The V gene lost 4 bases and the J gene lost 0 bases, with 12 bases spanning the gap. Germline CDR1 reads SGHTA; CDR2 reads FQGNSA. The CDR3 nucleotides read TGTGCCAGCAGCTCAAGTCCAGGTCTGAACACTGAAGCTTTCTTT. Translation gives CASSSSPGLNTEAFF. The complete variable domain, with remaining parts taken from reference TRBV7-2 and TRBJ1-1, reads GAGVSQSPSNKVTEKGKDVELRCDPISGHTALYWYRQSLGQGLEFLIYFQGNSAPDKSGLPSDRFSAERTGGSVSTLTIQRTQQEDSAVYLCASSSSPGLNTEAFFGQGTRLTVV.

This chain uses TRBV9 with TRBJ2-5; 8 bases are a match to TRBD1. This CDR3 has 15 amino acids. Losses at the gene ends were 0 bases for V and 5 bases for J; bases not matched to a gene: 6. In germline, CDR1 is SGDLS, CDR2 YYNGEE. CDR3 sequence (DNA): TGTGCCAGCAGCGTAGCCAGGGGGCGCACGGAGACCCAGTACTTC. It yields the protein CASSVARGRTETQYF.

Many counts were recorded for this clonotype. DNA for the CDR3: TGTGCCAGCAGTGATTCCGGGGGGCCAGATACGCAGTATTTT. Translated, it gives CASSDSGGPDTQYF. The genes are TRBV25-1 and TRBJ2-3, with D possibly matching TRBD2 (7 bases). Germline CDR1 reads MGHDK; CDR2 reads SYGVNS. The CDR3 runs to 14 residues. V was shortened by 3 bases and J by 4 bases, with 11 bases between the two germline ends.

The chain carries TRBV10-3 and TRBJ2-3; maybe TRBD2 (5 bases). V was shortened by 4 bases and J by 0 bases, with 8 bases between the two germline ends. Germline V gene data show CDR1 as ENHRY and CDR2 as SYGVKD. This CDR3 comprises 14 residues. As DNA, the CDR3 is TGTGCCATCAGTGGGGAGCCGAGCACAGATACGCAGTATTTT. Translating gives CAISGEPSTDTQYF.

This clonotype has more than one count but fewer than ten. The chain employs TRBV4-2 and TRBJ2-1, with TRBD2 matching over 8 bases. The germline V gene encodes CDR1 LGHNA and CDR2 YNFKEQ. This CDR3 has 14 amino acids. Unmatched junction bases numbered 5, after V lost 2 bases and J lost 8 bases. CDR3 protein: CASSQSGRGDEQFF. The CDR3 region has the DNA TGTGCCAGCAGCCAAAGCGGGAGAGGGGATGAGCAGTTCTTC.

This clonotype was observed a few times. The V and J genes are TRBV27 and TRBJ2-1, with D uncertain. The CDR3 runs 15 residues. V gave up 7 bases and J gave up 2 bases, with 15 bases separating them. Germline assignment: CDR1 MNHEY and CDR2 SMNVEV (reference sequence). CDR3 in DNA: TGTGCCAGCAAGAACGCCGGTCCCCCCTACAATGAGCAGTTCTTC. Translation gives CASKNAGPPYNEQFF.

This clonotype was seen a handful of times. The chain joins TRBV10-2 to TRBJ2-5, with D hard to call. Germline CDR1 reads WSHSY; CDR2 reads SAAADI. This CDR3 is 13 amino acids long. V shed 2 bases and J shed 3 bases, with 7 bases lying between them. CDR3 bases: TGCGCCAGCAGTGAGACGGTTAAAGAGACCCAGTACTTC. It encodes CASSETVKETQYF.

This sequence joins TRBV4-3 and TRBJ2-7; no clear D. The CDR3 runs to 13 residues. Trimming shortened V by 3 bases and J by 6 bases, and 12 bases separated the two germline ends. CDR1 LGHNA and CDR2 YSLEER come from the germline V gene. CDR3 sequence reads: CASSQVGIGEQYF. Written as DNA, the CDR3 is TGCGCCAGCAGCCAGGTTGGAATTGGCGAGCAGTACTTC.